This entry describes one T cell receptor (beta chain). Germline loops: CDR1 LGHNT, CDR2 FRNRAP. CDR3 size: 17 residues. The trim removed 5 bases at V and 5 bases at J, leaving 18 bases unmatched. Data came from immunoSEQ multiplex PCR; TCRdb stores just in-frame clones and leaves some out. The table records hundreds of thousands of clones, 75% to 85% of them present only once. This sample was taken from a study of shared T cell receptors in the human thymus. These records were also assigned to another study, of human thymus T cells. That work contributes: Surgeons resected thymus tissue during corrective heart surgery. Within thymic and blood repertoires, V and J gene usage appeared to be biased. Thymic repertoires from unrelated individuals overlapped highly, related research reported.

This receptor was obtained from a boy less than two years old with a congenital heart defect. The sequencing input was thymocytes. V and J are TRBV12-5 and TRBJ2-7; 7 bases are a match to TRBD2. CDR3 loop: CASGPPALLAPRDEQYF. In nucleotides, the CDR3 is TGTGCTAGTGGTCCCCCGGCCTTACTAGCGCCAAGGGACGAGCAGTACTTC.